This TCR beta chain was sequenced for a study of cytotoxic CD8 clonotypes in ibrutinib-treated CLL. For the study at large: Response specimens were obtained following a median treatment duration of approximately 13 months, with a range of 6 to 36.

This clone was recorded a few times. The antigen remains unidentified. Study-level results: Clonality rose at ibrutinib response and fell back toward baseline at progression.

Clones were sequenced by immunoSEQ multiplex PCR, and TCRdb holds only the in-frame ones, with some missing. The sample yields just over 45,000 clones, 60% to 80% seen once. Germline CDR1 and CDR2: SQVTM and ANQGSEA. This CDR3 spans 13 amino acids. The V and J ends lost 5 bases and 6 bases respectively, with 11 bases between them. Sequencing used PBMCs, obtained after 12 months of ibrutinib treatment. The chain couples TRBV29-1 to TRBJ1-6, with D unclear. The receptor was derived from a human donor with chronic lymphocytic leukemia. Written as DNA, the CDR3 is TGCAGCGTTTTGACAAATGGTAATTCACCCCTCCACTTT. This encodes CSVLTNGNSPLHF.